The 8 T cell receptor beta chains below were found in one sample sequenced in a study of PD-1 blockade in classical Hodgkin lymphoma. Specified time point: newly diagnosed, previously untreated cHL patient sample. Libraries were prepared by immunoSEQ multiplex PCR; TCRdb keeps only in-frame clonotypes and omits some of them. The repertoire consists of roughly 70,000 clones, with about 94% occurring once and the leading ten covering 2.6%. Material: peripheral blood mononuclear cells (PBMCs). The source is a human donor with classical Hodgkin lymphoma.

The sample holds a few counts of this clone. CDR3 bases: TGTGCCAGCAGACCCGACAGCCTGGGACAGCCCCAGCATTTT. It is translated as CASRPDSLGQPQHF. This chain joins TRBV27 and TRBJ1-5; D possibly corresponds to TRBD1 (5 bases). CDR1 is MNHEY and CDR2 is SMNVEV in the germline V gene (reference sequence). The ends were cut back, 6 bases at V and 7 bases at J, with 16 bases in the middle. CDR3 size: 14 residues.

The chain carries TRBV5-6 and TRBJ1-2; D is unresolved. The CDR3 covers 13 residues. CDR1 is SGHDT, CDR2 YYEEEE, per germline. V was clipped by 0 bases and J by 8 bases, with 11 bases between them. The CDR3 nucleotides are TGTGCCAGCAGCTTGGAGAGCGGCCAAGGCTACACCTTC. Protein product: CASSLESGQGYTF.

This chain joins TRBV7-3 and TRBJ1-6; D gene unclear. CDR3 length equals 16 residues. Germline V lookup: CDR1 SGHTA, CDR2 FQGTGA. The V gene lost 6 bases and the J gene lost 12 bases, with 24 bases spanning the gap. CDR3 loop: CASSPFSSFITKPLHF. CDR3 nucleotides: TGTGCCAGCAGTCCTTTTAGTTCGTTCATCACAAAACCCCTCCACTTT.

The chain is built from TRBV11-2 and TRBJ1-1, with D unclear. V was pared by 4 bases and J by 8 bases, with 11 bases between. Per the germline V gene, CDR1 is SGHAT and CDR2 is FQNNGV. The CDR3 is made up of 12 amino acids. For the CDR3, the DNA is TGTGCCAGCAGCTCTTACACCGGAGAAGCTTTCTTT. It codes for CASSSYTGEAFF.

The DNA for the CDR3 is TGTGCCAGCAGCTTAGAGGGCCTAACCTACGAGCAGTACTTC. This translates into CASSLEGLTYEQYF. The chain joins TRBV7-9 to TRBJ2-7; D call uncertain. Trimming pared 1 base from V and 2 bases from J, leaving 9 bases between. CDR1 is SEHNR and CDR2 is FQNEAQ in the germline V gene (reference sequence). This CDR3 has 14 amino acids.

This chain uses TRBV7-6 with TRBJ2-7; D remains ambiguous. Trimming took off 2 bases at V and 2 bases at J, with 13 bases between the two ends. Germline V gene sequence: CDR1 SGHVS, CDR2 FNYEAQ. There are 15 residues in the CDR3. For the CDR3, the DNA is TGTGCCAGCAGCTTAAAAGTAAGGATAACCTACGAGCAGTACTTC. Amino acid sequence: CASSLKVRITYEQYF.

The V gene is TRBV5-4, the J gene TRBJ2-7; no clear D gene. The CDR3 loop spans 15 amino acids. Germline V gene lookup returns CDR1 SGHNT and CDR2 YYREEE (reference sequence). V was shortened by 0 bases and J by 0 bases, with 10 bases between the two germline ends. The CDR3 sequence is CASSLDLRSSYEQYF. In DNA, the CDR3 is TGTGCCAGCAGCTTGGACCTCAGGAGCTCCTACGAGCAGTACTTC.

J is TRBJ1-4 and V is TRBV30, with D possibly being TRBD1 (6 bases). Germline CDR1 reads GTSNPN; CDR2 reads SVGIG (reference sequence). V was pared by 5 bases and J by 2 bases, with 15 bases between. The CDR3 sequence is 15 residues long. The CDR3 is CAWAQDSVTNEKLFF. CDR3 DNA: TGTGCCTGGGCACAGGACAGCGTGACTAATGAAAAACTGTTTTTT.